These 3 T cell receptor beta chains share one sample of origin, sequenced in a study of shared clonotypes between healthy human individuals. The repertoire was sequenced with immunoSEQ multiplex PCR; TCRdb's copy has only in-frame clones and lacks some. The table includes about 320,000 clones, around 86% detected once. Material: memory CD8+ T cells sorted from blood. As for subset: CD45RO+ cells pooled with CCR7-negative TemRA cells. Receptors were obtained from a man aged 18 to 29 in good health.

The chain uses TRBV12-5 and TRBJ1-1; TRBD1 aligns across 10 bases. The CDR3 totals 16 residues. The germline V gene has CDR1 LGHNT and CDR2 FRNRAP. J was trimmed by 1 base and V by 5 bases; bases with no gene match: 7. The DNA of the CDR3 is TGTGCTAGTGGTGACTGGACAGGGGGTTCGAACACTGAAGCTTTCTTT. Translation gives CASGDWTGGSNTEAFF.

The chain joins TRBV29-1 to TRBJ1-1; D gene uncertain. V was cut by 6 bases and J by 3 bases, with 14 bases left in between. CDR3 length: 13 residues. Germline V gene lookup returns CDR1 SQVTM and CDR2 ANQGSEA. The CDR3 DNA sequence: TGCAGCGTGCGGTGGCAGCTATACACTGAAGCTTTCTTT. Amino acids: CSVRWQLYTEAFF.

The rearrangement uses TRBV7-9 and TRBJ1-4; the D gene is possibly TRBD1 (5 bases). CDR1 SEHNR and CDR2 FQNEAQ come from the germline V gene (reference sequence). Trimming removed 5 bases from V and 7 bases from J, with 8 bases in between. This CDR3 spans 12 amino acids. DNA for the CDR3: TGTGCCAGCAGCAATCAGGGTGAAAAACTGTTTTTT. Its translation: CASSNQGEKLFF.